This TCR beta chain emerged from a study of regulatory T cells in long-lasting Graves disease. General observations from the study: A reduction in accuracy may have resulted from the small sample size. TRBV28, TRBJ1-2 and TRBJ2-5 were segments that persistent disease favored.

Noted time point: persistent/refractory GD, antithyroid drugs over 5 years with positive TRAb. The TCR library used RNA extracted from PBMCs. The patients were enrolled through endocrinology in Xi'an, China. Construction of TCR beta libraries relied on iRepertoire HTBI primers and on Arm-PCR targeting CDR3 regions. Study processing details: The study identified 60 to 65 TRBV and about 14 TRBJ segments across samples. MiXCR was run by TCRdb on the multiplex PCR reads, yielding one entry per CDR3 protein. The V and J calls reflect TCRdb's pipeline rather than the authors' work. The table has a few hundred thousand distinct CDR3 sequences, 20% to 25% seen once. Trimming took off 7 bases at V and 0 bases at J, with 10 bases between the two ends. CDR3 length: 13 amino acids. From germline, CDR1 is DFQATT and CDR2 SNEGSKA (reference sequence). In regard to this clonotype: The antigen is undetermined.

The TCR sequence derives from a female donor with Graves disease. Sequences were derived from peripheral blood mononuclear cells (PBMCs), sampled when the disease was refractory, from a patient treated with antithyroid drugs. The V and J genes are TRBV20-1 and TRBJ2-1; D gene ambiguous. The CDR3 DNA reads TGCAGTGTCGATAGGGACTCCTACAATGAGCAGTTCTTC. Amino acids: CSVDRDSYNEQFF.